This entry lists 22 T cell receptor beta chains sequenced from one sample in a study of post-analysis software for immune sequencing data. These receptors have no known antigen. Unique molecular identifiers tagged the TCR beta cDNA libraries. TCRdb ran MiXCR on the PCR reads and lists one entry per CDR3 protein. The sample lists around 770,000 distinct CDR3 sequences; just over 45% were seen once. Study-level findings and limits: Patients showed TRBV5-6, TRBV5-1 and TRBV20-1 among roughly 5 TRBV segments more frequent than in controls.

Sequencing used blood. Every receptor here comes from a girl between 10 and 17 years old with multiple sclerosis.

The chain couples TRBV7-2 to TRBJ2-5; D is unclear. The CDR3 is 14 residues long. The V end was cut by 0 bases, the J end by 4 bases, with 9 bases between. Germline-derived CDR1 and CDR2 are SGHTA and FQGNSA. This CDR3 reads CASSLAAGIETQYF. The DNA for the CDR3 is TGTGCCAGCAGCTTAGCTGCAGGTATAGAGACCCAGTACTTC.

This clonotype showed up just a few times. The chain carries TRBV12-3 or TRBV12-4 and TRBJ2-5, with D uncertain. Trimming took 8 bases from V and 4 from J, leaving 17 bases between them. The CDR3 has 14 amino acids. CDR3 sequence: CASASIEVGETQYF. CDR3 bases: TGTGCCAGCGCGTCCATCGAGGTAGGAGAGACCCAGTACTTC.

This clonotype was detected only a few times. The V gene is TRBV15, the J gene TRBJ2-5, with TRBD2 matching over 15 bases. The germline V gene encodes CDR1 LNHNV and CDR2 YYDKDF (reference sequence). The CDR3 extends over 18 amino acids. V was clipped by 0 bases and J by 5 bases; unmatched bases: 7. Here the CDR3 DNA reads TGTGCCACCAGCAGAGATCTTGGGACTAGCGGGAGGAGGGAGACCCAGTACTTC. Protein product: CATSRDLGTSGRRETQYF.

This clonotype was counted between two and nine times. The gene calls are TRBV27 and TRBJ2-7; the D call may be TRBD1 or TRBD2 (6 bases each). The germline gives CDR1 MNHEY, CDR2 SMNVEV (reference sequence). Trimming shortened V by 3 bases and J by 2 bases, and 14 bases separated the two germline ends. The CDR3 is 15 amino acids. CDR3 nucleotide sequence: TGTGCCAGCAGTTTGGGGGGCAAGTTGGCCTACGAGCAGTACTTC. Amino acid sequence: CASSLGGKLAYEQYF.

This chain joins TRBV28 and TRBJ1-1; unclear D gene. Germline CDR1 is MDHEN and CDR2 is SYDVKM. Deletions cut 8 bases from V and 1 base from J, with 11 bases between. CDR3 length: 13 residues. CDR3 in amino acids: CASLAGGNTEAFF. For the CDR3, the DNA is TGTGCCAGCCTGGCGGGCGGGAACACTGAAGCTTTCTTT.

The V and J genes are TRBV11-1 and TRBJ2-5; 8 bases are a match to TRBD1. V gave up 3 bases and J gave up 11 bases; unmatched junction bases: 17. This CDR3 is built from 16 residues. CDR1 is SGHAT and CDR2 is FQDESV in the germline V gene (reference sequence). This chain's CDR3 is CASSFDFQGAGNEQYF. The CDR3 bases are TGTGCCAGCAGCTTCGATTTTCAGGGGGCAGGGAATGAGCAGTACTTC.

The CDR3 loop reads CASSPRTSGRSYEQYF. CDR3 in DNA: TGTGCCAGCAGCCCGAGAACTAGCGGGCGCTCCTACGAGCAGTACTTC. The chain uses TRBV5-4 and TRBJ2-7, with TRBD2 matching 9 bases. Germline CDR1 and CDR2: SGHNT and YYREEE (reference sequence). V was pared by 4 bases and J by 0 bases, with 8 bases of the junction left unmatched. The CDR3 totals 16 residues.

This clonotype was observed a single time. The chain has TRBV7-2 and TRBJ2-3, with D perhaps TRBD2 (5 bases). Trimming left V 5 bases short and J 1 base short, with 13 bases between. The CDR3 extends over 15 amino acids. Germline loops: CDR1 SGHTA, CDR2 FQGNSA. CDR3 bases: TGTGCCAGCAGCGTTCGACTTAGCGGCACAGATACGCAGTATTTT. The encoded protein is CASSVRLSGTDTQYF.

This chain links TRBV7-2 with TRBJ2-3, with D uncertain. Deletions cut 7 bases from V and 2 bases from J, with 19 bases between. The CDR3 sequence is 16 residues long. Germline CDR1 is SGHTA and CDR2 is FQGNSA. This chain's CDR3 is CASTRSPGANTDTQYF. The CDR3 bases are TGTGCCAGCACCCGCTCGCCCGGCGCCAACACAGATACGCAGTATTTT.

The sample holds a few counts of this clonotype. The CDR3 protein is CASSIGGSASLQETQYF. CDR3 in DNA: TGTGCCAGCAGCATCGGGGGGAGCGCGTCCCTTCAAGAGACCCAGTACTTC. The rearrangement links TRBV7-9 to TRBJ2-5, with 7 bases matching TRBD2. Trimming took 5 bases from V and 2 from J; bases not matched to a gene: 14. The CDR3 spans 17 residues. CDR1 and CDR2 (germline): SEHNR, FQNEAQ (reference sequence).

On this clonotype itself: A much larger clone is a single base away; this may be a read error. The chain has TRBV12-3 or TRBV12-4 and TRBJ2-1; the match to TRBD2 covers 12 bases. The CDR3 sequence is 14 residues long. V lost 4 bases, J lost 10 bases, and 5 bases stayed unmatched. The CDR3 coding sequence is TGTGCCAGCAGTTCGATCGGGACTAGCGGGGAGCAGTTCTTC. Protein sequence: CASSSIGTSGEQFF.

This chain uses TRBV18 with TRBJ2-1, with D tentatively TRBD1 or TRBD2 (6 bases each). The V gene's germline CDR1 is KGHSH and CDR2 LQKENI. Trimming removed 6 bases from V and 2 bases from J, with 20 bases in between. This CDR3 region has 17 residues. This CDR3 is CASSPPEGGVAYNEQFF. CDR3 coding DNA: TGTGCCAGCTCTCCCCCGGAGGGGGGTGTCGCCTACAATGAGCAGTTCTTC.

The genes are TRBV7-3 and TRBJ2-7, with a tentative D call TRBD2 (6 bases). CDR1 SGHTA and CDR2 FQGTGA come from the germline V gene. Trimming took 3 bases from V and 10 from J, leaving 19 bases between them. CDR3 length equals 14 residues. CDR3 loop: CASSFSGDRRAQYF. The CDR3 DNA sequence: TGTGCCAGCAGCTTTTCGGGGGACCGTAGGGCCCAGTACTTC.

V gene TRBV21-1 combines with J gene TRBJ2-3; TRBD1 reflects the table's D call only, with no check against the DNA. TRBV21-1 has pseudogene status. There are 18 residues in the CDR3. CDR3 loop: CASSKPPGCGVRTDTQYF. The CDR3 coding sequence is TGTGCCAGCAGCAAACCCCCTGGATGTGGGGTTCGCACAGATACGCAGTATTTT.

This clonotype was seen a single time. One end of the junction does not line up with germline, which may come from a read error. V and J are TRBV6-1 and TRBJ1-2; D not resolved. The CDR3 is 13 residues long. Germline-derived CDR1 and CDR2 are MNHNS and SASEGT. The CDR3 sequence: CASREEVVYGYTF. The CDR3 DNA follows: TGTGCCAGCAGGGAAGAGGTTGTTTATGGCTACACCTTC.

The V and J genes are TRBV29-1 and TRBJ2-1; 7 nucleotides match TRBD2. Germline loops: CDR1 SQVTM, CDR2 ANQGSEA. The CDR3 loop spans 15 amino acids. CDR3 residues: CTAGVGFSSYNEQFF. As DNA, the CDR3 is TGCACCGCGGGGGTGGGATTTAGCTCCTACAATGAGCAGTTCTTC.

This sequence joins TRBV12-3 or TRBV12-4 and TRBJ1-5; D is possibly TRBD1 (6 bases). Trimming took 5 bases from V and 0 from J, leaving 23 bases between them. This CDR3 region has 19 residues. In nucleotides, the CDR3 is TGTGCCAGCAGTCTACGGGGGGGGCTACTCACTTATAGCAATCAGCCCCAGCATTTT. It yields the protein CASSLRGGLLTYSNQPQHF.

The V and J genes are TRBV5-1 and TRBJ2-5; no firm D call. From germline, CDR1 is SGHRS and CDR2 YFSETQ. V lost 0 bases and J 1 base, leaving 13 bases between the germline ends. The CDR3 extends over 16 amino acids. The CDR3 DNA reads TGCGCCAGCAGCTTGGGGTCCAGCCCGCTCCAAGAGACCCAGTACTTC. Translated, it gives CASSLGSSPLQETQYF.

Of note for this clonotype: The germline gene is not matched at one end of the junction; a read error may be the cause. The chain couples TRBV5-1 to TRBJ2-7; 8 nucleotides agree with TRBD2. Germline CDR1 SGHRS, CDR2 YFSETQ. This CDR3 has 14 amino acids. CDR3 protein: CASSGSGSSYGQYF. The CDR3 DNA follows: TGCGCCAGCAGCGGGAGCGGGAGCTCCTACGGGCAGTACTTC.

The J gene is TRBJ1-2, the V gene TRBV2; 8 bases are shared with TRBD1. With V trimmed by 2 bases and J by 8 bases, 7 bases remained unmatched. The germline CDR1 and CDR2 sequences are SNHLY and FYNNEI. The CDR3 covers 14 residues. The CDR3 is CASSERTGSEGYTF. DNA for the CDR3: TGTGCCAGCAGTGAAAGGACAGGGAGTGAGGGCTACACCTTC. The full variable domain, rest sourced from reference TRBV2 and TRBJ1-2, is EPEVTQTPSHQVTQMGQEVILRCVPISNHLYFYWYRQILGQKVEFLVSFYNNEISEKSEIFDDQFSVERPDGSNFTLKIRSTKLEDSAMYFCASSERTGSEGYTFGSGTRLTVV.

The rearrangement links TRBV5-5 to TRBJ2-3; D may be TRBD2 (7 bases). V dropped 4 bases and J dropped 4 bases, with 16 bases sitting between them. The CDR3 loop spans 15 amino acids. The germline CDR1 and CDR2 sequences are SGHKS and YYEKEE (reference sequence). CDR3 region: CASSPGGGGADTQYF. The CDR3 DNA follows: TGTGCCAGCAGCCCCGGAGGGGGGGGAGCAGATACGCAGTATTTT.

This clonotype was seen only once. CDR3: CASSLQGTSGSVYNEQFF. The CDR3, as DNA: TGTGCCAGCAGCTTGCAAGGGACTAGCGGGAGTGTCTACAATGAGCAGTTCTTC. The rearrangement uses TRBV5-6 and TRBJ2-1; 14 bases map to TRBD2. CDR3 size: 18 residues. CDR1 and CDR2 (germline): SGHDT, YYEEEE. V was clipped by 1 base and J by 3 bases; unmatched bases: 6.